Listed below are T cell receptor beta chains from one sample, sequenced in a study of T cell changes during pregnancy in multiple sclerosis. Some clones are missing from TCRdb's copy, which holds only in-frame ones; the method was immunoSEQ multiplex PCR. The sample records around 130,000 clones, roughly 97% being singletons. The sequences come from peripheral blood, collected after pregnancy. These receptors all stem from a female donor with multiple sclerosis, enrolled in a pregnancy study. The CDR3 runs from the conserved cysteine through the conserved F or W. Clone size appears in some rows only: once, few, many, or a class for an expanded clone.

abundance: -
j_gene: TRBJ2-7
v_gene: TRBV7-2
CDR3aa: CASSLVRGGEQYF

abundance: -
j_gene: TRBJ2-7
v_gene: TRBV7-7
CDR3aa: CASSWGAGNSYEQYF

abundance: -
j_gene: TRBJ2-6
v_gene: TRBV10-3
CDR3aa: CAISDGTGGSGANVLTF

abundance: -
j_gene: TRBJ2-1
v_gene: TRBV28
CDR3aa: CASSLSVGLAGGYNEQFF

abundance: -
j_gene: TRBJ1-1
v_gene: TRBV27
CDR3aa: CASSLTLNTEAFF

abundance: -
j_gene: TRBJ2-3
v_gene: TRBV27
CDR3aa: CASSPVGREGYKDTQYF

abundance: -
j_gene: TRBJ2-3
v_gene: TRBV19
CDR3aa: CASSRLADTQYF

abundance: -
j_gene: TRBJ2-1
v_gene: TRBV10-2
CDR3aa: CASSGVSSASNEQFF

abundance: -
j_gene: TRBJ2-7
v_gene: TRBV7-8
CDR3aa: CASSFSHPDREYEQYF

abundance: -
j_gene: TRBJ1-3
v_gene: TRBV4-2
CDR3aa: CASSQGVPVSGNTIYF

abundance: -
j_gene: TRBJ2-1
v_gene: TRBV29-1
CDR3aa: CSVDPNEQFF

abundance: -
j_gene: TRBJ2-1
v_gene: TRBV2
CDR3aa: CASFLAGVPTNEQFF

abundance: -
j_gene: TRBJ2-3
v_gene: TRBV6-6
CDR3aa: CASSSADTQYF

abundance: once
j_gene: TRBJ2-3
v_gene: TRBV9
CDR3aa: CASTSGSFAGTDTQYF

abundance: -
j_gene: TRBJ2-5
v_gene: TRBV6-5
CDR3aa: CASSYFSGSLRETQYF

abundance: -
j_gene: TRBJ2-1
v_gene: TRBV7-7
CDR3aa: CASSLAPSANEQFF

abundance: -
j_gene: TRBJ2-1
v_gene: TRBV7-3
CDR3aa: CASSQGTSGYNEQFF

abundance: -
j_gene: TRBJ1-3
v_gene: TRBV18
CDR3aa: CASSPPGQRNTIYF

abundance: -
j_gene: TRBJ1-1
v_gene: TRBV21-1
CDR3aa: CASSKGARHLYTEAFF

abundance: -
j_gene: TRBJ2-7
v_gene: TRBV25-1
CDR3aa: CASSGRHSYEQYF

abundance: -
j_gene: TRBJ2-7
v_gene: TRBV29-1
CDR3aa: CSVASGRYEQYF

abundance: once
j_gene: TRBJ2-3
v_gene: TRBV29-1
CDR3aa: CSVEWDRGTDTQYF

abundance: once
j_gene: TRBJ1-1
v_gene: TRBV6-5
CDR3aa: CASSPAGFGGISF

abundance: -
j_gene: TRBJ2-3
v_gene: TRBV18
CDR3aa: CASSPSSTDTQYF

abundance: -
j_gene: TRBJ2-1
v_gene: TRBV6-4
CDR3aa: CASSEMSGTYNEQFF

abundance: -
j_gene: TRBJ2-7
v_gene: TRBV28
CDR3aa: CASRTSFRMGLQYF

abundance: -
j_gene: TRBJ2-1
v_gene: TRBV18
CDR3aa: CASSPSGVEGSGEQFF

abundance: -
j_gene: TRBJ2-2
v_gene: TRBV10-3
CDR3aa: CAISRTTLTGELFF

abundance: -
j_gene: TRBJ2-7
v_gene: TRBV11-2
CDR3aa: CASSLGEVSYEQYF

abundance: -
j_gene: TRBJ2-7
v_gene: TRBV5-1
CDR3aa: CASSPTGGNSYEQYF

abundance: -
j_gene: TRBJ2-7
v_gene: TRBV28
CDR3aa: CASSFLSGGPYEQYF

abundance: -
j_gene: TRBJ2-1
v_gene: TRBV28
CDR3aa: CASSPRGGSSYNEQFF

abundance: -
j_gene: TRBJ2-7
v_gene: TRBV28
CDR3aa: CASSLVGREDEQYF

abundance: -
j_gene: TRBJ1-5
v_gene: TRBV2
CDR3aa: CASNLGSPNQPQHF

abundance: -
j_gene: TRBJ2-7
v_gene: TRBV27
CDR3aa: CASSHLGGQYF

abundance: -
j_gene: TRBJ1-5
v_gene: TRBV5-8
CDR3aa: CASSQGQGAFGNQPQHF

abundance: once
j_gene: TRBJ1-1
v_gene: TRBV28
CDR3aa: CASQRTGRNTEAFF

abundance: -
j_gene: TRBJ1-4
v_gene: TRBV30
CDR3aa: CAWSVTRVRGIATNEKLFF

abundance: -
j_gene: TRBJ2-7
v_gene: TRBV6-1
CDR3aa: CANMGGAQCGQYF

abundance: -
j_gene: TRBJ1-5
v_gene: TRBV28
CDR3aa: CASSEGQGASQPQHF

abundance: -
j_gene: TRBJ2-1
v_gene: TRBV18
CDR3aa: CASSPQTRDRYNEQFF

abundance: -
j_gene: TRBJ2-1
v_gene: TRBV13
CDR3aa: CASSWGLLLHNEQFF

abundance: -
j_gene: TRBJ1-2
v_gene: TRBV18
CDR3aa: CASSPLGRENYGYTF

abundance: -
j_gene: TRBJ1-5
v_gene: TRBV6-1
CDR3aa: CASKSLVGHQPQHF

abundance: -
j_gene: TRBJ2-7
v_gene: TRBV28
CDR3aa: CASSLGGTGWGEQYF

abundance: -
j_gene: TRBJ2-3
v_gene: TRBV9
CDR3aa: CASSVDGGADTQYF

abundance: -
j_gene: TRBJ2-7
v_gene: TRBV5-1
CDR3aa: CASSLTTGLAEKQYF

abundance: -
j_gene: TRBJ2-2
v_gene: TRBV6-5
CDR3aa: CASSYAGQSNTGELFF